This entry lists 18 T cell receptor beta chains sequenced from one sample in a study of glioma-infiltrating T cells after dendritic cell vaccination. TCRdb's table, derived via immunoSEQ multiplex PCR, lists solely in-frame clones and lacks some. Here the sample spans roughly 60,000 clones, around 86% being singletons. Documented time point: after dendritic cell vaccination, including at tumor progression/relapse. Sequencing used blood, obtained after dendritic cell vaccination. These receptors were collected from a human donor with glioblastoma.

The rearrangement uses TRBV4-3 and TRBJ1-2, with no clear D. This CDR3 is 16 amino acids long. From germline, CDR1 is LGHNA and CDR2 YSLEER. V lost 1 base, J lost 4 bases, and 16 bases lay in between. The CDR3 coding sequence is TGCGCCAGCAGCCAAGGTAGTACGGCGGTAGGCTATGGCTACACCTTC. This gives the protein CASSQGSTAVGYGYTF.

J is TRBJ2-3 and V is TRBV7-3, with D maybe TRBD2 (5 bases). V was cut by 5 bases and J by 5 bases, with 17 bases left in between. This CDR3 region has 15 residues. Germline CDR1 reads SGHTA; CDR2 reads FQGTGA. In nucleotides, the CDR3 is TGTGCCAGCAGCCCCGGTTCGTCCGGGATAGATACGCAGTATTTT. It is translated as CASSPGSSGIDTQYF.

V and J are TRBV7-2 and TRBJ1-2, with TRBD1 as a possible D gene (6 bases). Germline loops: CDR1 SGHTA, CDR2 FQGNSA. V lost 5 bases to trimming and J lost 8 bases, with 18 bases between them. This CDR3 comprises 14 residues. CDR3 loop: CASSLKQGFRGYTF. In DNA, the CDR3 is TGTGCCAGCAGCCTAAAACAGGGATTTCGGGGCTACACCTTC. The full variable domain, in which reference TRBV7-2 and TRBJ1-2 provide the parts outside the CDR3, is GAGVSQSPSNKVTEKGKDVELRCDPISGHTALYWYRQSLGQGLEFLIYFQGNSAPDKSGLPSDRFSAERTGGSVSTLTIQRTQQEDSAVYLCASSLKQGFRGYTFGSGTRLTVV.

This chain links TRBV15 with TRBJ1-2, with no clear D. The CDR3 extends over 14 amino acids. Between the trimmed V and J ends, which lost 0 bases and 1 base, there was a span of 6 bases. Germline V gene sequence: CDR1 LNHNV, CDR2 YYDKDF (reference sequence). CDR3 nucleotides: TGTGCCACCAGCAGAGATCGGGGTAACTATGGCTACACCTTC. This translates into CATSRDRGNYGYTF.

This chain uses TRBV6-5 with TRBJ1-1; D may be TRBD1 (5 bases). The V gene's germline CDR1 is MNHEY and CDR2 SVGAGI. This CDR3 has 14 amino acids. V lost 6 bases to trimming and J lost 6 bases, with 17 bases between them. For the CDR3, the DNA is TGTGCCAGCAGACGGCGGACCCGGGGGTCTGAAGCTTTCTTT. It specifies CASRRRTRGSEAFF.

The chain joins TRBV19 to TRBJ2-4; 14 bases fit TRBD2. V shed 6 bases, J shed 3 bases, and the junction held 13 bases outside the gene matches. This CDR3 has 19 amino acids. Germline CDR1 LNHDA, CDR2 SQIVND (reference sequence). CDR3 amino acids: CASSRLPGLAGESKNIQYF. CDR3 bases: TGTGCCAGTAGCCGTCTCCCGGGACTAGCGGGAGAAAGCAAAAACATTCAGTACTTC.

The rearrangement joins TRBV6-5 to TRBJ1-1; 7 bases are shared with TRBD1. V gave up 5 bases and J gave up 3 bases; unmatched junction bases: 6. Per germline, CDR1 MNHEY and CDR2 SVGAGI. This CDR3 comprises 14 residues. This chain's CDR3 is CASSATRGYTEAFF. The DNA for the CDR3 is TGTGCCAGCAGTGCGACCAGGGGGTACACTGAAGCTTTCTTT.

This clone was observed a single time. The chain joins TRBV4-3 to TRBJ2-3; 8 nucleotides agree with TRBD1. This CDR3 is 16 amino acids long. Germline CDR1 is LGHNA and CDR2 is YSLEER. Losses at the gene ends were 3 bases for V and 3 bases for J; bases not matched to a gene: 8. The CDR3 DNA sequence: TGCGCCAGCAGCCAGCCGACAGGGGCGGGGACAGATACGCAGTATTTT. Protein: CASSQPTGAGTDTQYF.

The chain combines TRBV6-5 with TRBJ2-1; 7 bases are a match to TRBD2. V shed 4 bases, J shed 12 bases, and the junction held 15 bases outside the gene matches. Germline CDR1 MNHEY, CDR2 SVGAGI. The CDR3 loop spans 15 amino acids. CDR3 bases: TGTGCCAGCAGTTCCCACGGGGTCGGGGGGTTGACGCAGTTCTTC. As protein: CASSSHGVGGLTQFF.

The chain has TRBV12-5 and TRBJ1-6; D ambiguous. Trimming removed 3 bases from V and 9 bases from J, with 12 bases in between. The length of the CDR3 is 14 residues. Germline values: CDR1 LGHNT, CDR2 FRNRAP. The CDR3 DNA reads TGTGCTAGTGGTTTCGGGGTTACGGGTTCACCCCTCCACTTT. Translation: CASGFGVTGSPLHF. Drawing the rest from reference TRBV12-5 and TRBJ1-6, the complete variable domain is DARVTQTPRHKVTEMGQEVTMRCQPILGHNTVFWYRQTMMQGLELLAYFRNRAPLDDSGMPKDRFSAEMPDATLATLKIQPSEPRDSAVYFCASGFGVTGSPLHFGNGTRLTVT.

Only one count was recorded for this clone. The chain links TRBV18 to TRBJ1-1; D perhaps matches TRBD1 (5 bases). V dropped 3 bases and J dropped 0 bases, with 8 bases sitting between them. In germline, CDR1 is KGHSH, CDR2 LQKENI. The CDR3 spans 14 residues. Here the CDR3 DNA reads TGTGCCAGCTCACCGGGGCAGTTGAACACTGAAGCTTTCTTT. It is translated as CASSPGQLNTEAFF.

This clone has a single count. The chain joins TRBV19 to TRBJ2-5; 7 nucleotides agree with TRBD1. This CDR3 is built from 16 residues. The trim removed 1 base at V and 3 bases at J, leaving 8 bases unmatched. Per the germline V gene, CDR1 is LNHDA and CDR2 is SQIVND (reference sequence). The CDR3 bases are TGTGCCAGTAGTATAGTTAGACAGGGTAGGGAAGAGACCCAGTACTTC. Residues: CASSIVRQGREETQYF.

V usage is TRBV4-2 and J usage is TRBJ2-7, with D maybe TRBD2 (7 bases). Trimming shortened V by 4 bases and J by 4 bases, and 17 bases separated the two germline ends. Germline CDR1 reads LGHNA; CDR2 reads YNFKEQ. CDR3 length equals 15 residues. For the CDR3, the DNA is TGTGCCAGCAGCCCGGGGGCCGGGGGGCTTTACGAGCAGTACTTC. Protein product: CASSPGAGGLYEQYF.

CDR3 nucleotide sequence: TGTGCCAGTAGTGGCCGGACAGGGGTCAAGGAGCAGTTCTTC. It is translated as CASSGRTGVKEQFF. This chain links TRBV19 with TRBJ2-1; 9 nucleotides agree with TRBD1. V gave up 5 bases and J gave up 10 bases; unmatched junction bases: 9. In germline, CDR1 is LNHDA, CDR2 SQIVND (reference sequence). The CDR3 sequence is 14 residues long.

The chain has TRBV5-3 and TRBJ1-5, with a possible D match to TRBD1 (6 bases). TRBV5-3 is an ORF; its function is uncertain. Trimming took off 7 bases at V and 7 bases at J, with 15 bases between the two ends. CDR3 length: 13 amino acids. The DNA for the CDR3 is TGTGCCAGAGGGGCGGGGGCCTGCCAGCCCCAGCATTTT. This codes for CARGAGACQPQHF.

The chain joins TRBV19 to TRBJ2-5, with 8 nucleotides matching TRBD2. This CDR3 has 13 amino acids. CDR1 and CDR2 (germline): LNHDA, SQIVND (reference sequence). After removal of 3 bases from V and 7 bases from J, the junction contained 4 bases not matched to a gene. The chain's CDR3 is CASSIGAGGTQYF. CDR3 DNA: TGTGCCAGTAGTATCGGGGCGGGGGGGACCCAGTACTTC.

The rearrangement joins TRBV18 to TRBJ1-2; 7 bases map to TRBD1. Germline assignment: CDR1 KGHSH and CDR2 LQKENI. CDR3 size: 13 residues. The V and J ends lost 6 bases and 6 bases, in that order; junction bases with no gene match: 7. As DNA, the CDR3 is TGTGCCAGCTCCCCCGACAGGGATCATGGCTACACCTTC. Protein sequence: CASSPDRDHGYTF.

This clone came up once. The chain links TRBV10-3 to TRBJ2-5; TRBD1 matches at 8 bases. Germline V gene data show CDR1 as ENHRY and CDR2 as SYGVKD. The CDR3 is 17 residues long. Trimming took 11 bases from V and 4 from J; bases not matched to a gene: 21. CDR3 amino acids: CASGTGVFSGVAETQYF. CDR3 in DNA: TGTGCCTCCGGGACAGGTGTTTTTTCGGGTGTCGCAGAGACCCAGTACTTC.